This T cell receptor beta chain is drawn from a study of post-analysis software for immune sequencing data. As for the study in general: Included among the disease courses, which were recorded for the cohort, were relapsing-remitting, secondary progressive and progressive-relapsing multiple sclerosis. General study points: Those samples that were prepared in the same batch co-clustered strongly by F measure. Controls showed lower frequencies than patients for roughly five TRBV segments, and TRBV5-6, TRBV5-1 and TRBV20-1 were among these. Normalized Chao1 diversity was significantly reduced in patients versus controls.

The CDR3 is 15 amino acids. Germline lookup yields CDR1 ENHRY and CDR2 SYGVKD. V was pared by 5 bases and J by 6 bases, with 9 bases of the junction left unmatched. Unique molecular identifiers tagged the TCR beta cDNA libraries. When about 0.9 to 10 million T cells were used, they gave 500,000 or so cDNA molecules. TCRdb reanalysed the PCR reads using MiXCR and keeps one entry per CDR3 protein. This table has roughly 600,000 distinct CDR3 sequences, roughly 45% appearing once. A remark on this clonotype: Antigen: not known.

The TCR originated in a girl aged 10-17 years with multiple sclerosis. The sequencing input was blood. This rearrangement joins TRBV10-3 to TRBJ2-3; 9 bases agree with TRBD1. The CDR3 loop reads CAISPTGTGRDTQYF. The CDR3 DNA reads TGTGCCATCAGTCCGACCGGGACAGGGAGGGATACGCAGTATTTT.